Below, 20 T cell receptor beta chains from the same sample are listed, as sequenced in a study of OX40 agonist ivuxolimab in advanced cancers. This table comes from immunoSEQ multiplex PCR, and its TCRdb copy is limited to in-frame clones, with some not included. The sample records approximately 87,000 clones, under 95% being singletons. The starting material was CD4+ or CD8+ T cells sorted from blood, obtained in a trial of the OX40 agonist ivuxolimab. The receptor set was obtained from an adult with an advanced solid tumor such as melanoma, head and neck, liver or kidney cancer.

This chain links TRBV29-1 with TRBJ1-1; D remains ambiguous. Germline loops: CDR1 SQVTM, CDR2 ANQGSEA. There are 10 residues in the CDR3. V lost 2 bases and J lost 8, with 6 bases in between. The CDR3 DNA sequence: TGCAGCGTTGAATTGGGAGAAGCTTTCTTT. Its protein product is CSVELGEAFF.

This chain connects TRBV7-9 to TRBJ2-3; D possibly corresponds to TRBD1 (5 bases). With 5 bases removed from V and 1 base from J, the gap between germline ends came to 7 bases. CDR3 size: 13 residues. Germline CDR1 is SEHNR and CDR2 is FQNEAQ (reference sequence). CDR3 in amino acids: CASSPQGTDTQYF. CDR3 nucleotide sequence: TGTGCCAGCAGCCCACAGGGCACAGATACGCAGTATTTT.

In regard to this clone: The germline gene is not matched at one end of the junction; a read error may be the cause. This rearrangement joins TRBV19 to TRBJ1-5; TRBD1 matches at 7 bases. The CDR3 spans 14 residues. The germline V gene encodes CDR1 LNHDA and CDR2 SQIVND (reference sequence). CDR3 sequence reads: CASSLFSQGQPQHF. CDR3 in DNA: TGTGCCAGTAGTCTATTCTCTCAGGGACAGCCACAGCATTTT.

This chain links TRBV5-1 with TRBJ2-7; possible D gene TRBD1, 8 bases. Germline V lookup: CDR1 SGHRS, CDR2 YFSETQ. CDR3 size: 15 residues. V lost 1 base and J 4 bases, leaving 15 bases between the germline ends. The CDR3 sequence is CASSLWTGRVYEQYF. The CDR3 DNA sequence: TGCGCCAGCAGCTTGTGGACAGGGAGGGTATACGAGCAGTACTTC. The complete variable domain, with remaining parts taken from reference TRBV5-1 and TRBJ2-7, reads KAGVTQTPRYLIKTRGQQVTLSCSPISGHRSVSWYQQTPGQGLQFLFEYFSETQRNKGNFPGRFSGRQFSNSRSEMNVSTLELGDSALYLCASSLWTGRVYEQYFGPGTRLTVT.

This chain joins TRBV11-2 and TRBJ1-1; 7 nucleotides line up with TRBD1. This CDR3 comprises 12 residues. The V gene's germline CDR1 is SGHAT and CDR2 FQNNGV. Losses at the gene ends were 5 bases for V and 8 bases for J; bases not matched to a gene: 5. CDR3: CASSAPRGEAFF. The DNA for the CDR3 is TGTGCCAGCAGCGCCCCCAGGGGGGAAGCTTTCTTT.

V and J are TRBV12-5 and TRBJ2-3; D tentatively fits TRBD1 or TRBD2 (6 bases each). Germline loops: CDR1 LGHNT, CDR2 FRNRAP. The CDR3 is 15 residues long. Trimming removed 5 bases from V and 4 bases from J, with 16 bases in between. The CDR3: CASGVQVGGPDTQYF. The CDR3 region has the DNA TGTGCTAGTGGTGTCCAGGTAGGGGGGCCAGATACGCAGTATTTT.

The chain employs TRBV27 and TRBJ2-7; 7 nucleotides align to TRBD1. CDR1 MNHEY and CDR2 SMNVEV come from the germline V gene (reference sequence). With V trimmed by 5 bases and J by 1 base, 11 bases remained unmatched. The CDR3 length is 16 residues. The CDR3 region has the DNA TGTGCCAGCAGTCTCATTACAGGGGTGAGGTCCTACGAGCAGTACTTC. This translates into CASSLITGVRSYEQYF.

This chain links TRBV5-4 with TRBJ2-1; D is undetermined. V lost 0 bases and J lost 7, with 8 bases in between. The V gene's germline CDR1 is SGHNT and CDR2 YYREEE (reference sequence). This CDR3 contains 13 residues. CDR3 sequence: CASSLARANEQFF. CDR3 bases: TGTGCCAGCAGCTTGGCGAGAGCAAATGAGCAGTTCTTC.

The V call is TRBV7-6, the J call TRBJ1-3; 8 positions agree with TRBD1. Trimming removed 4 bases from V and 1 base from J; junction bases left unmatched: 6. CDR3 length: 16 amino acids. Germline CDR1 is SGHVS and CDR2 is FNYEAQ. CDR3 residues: CASSSRTGGSGNTIYF. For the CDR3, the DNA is TGTGCCAGCAGCTCACGCACAGGGGGTTCTGGAAACACCATATATTTT.

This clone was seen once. The CDR3 loop reads CASSLVPGVSTEAFF. The CDR3 bases are TGTGCCAGTAGTCTGGTACCTGGGGTTAGTACTGAAGCTTTCTTT. This chain links TRBV19 with TRBJ1-1, with D hard to call. Germline V lookup: CDR1 LNHDA, CDR2 SQIVND (reference sequence). The V end was cut by 5 bases, the J end by 5 bases, with 18 bases between. The CDR3 extends over 15 amino acids.

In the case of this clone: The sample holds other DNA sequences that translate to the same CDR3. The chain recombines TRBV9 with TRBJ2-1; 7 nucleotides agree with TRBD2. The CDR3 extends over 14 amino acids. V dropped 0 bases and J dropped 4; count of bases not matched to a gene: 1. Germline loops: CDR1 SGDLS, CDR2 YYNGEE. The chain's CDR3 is CASSVGGGYNEQFF. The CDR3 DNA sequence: TGTGCCAGCAGCGTAGGGGGAGGGTACAATGAGCAGTTCTTC.

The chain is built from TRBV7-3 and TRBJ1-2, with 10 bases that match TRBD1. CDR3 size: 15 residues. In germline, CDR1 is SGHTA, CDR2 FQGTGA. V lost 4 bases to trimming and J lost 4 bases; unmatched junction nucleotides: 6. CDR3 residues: CASSYGTGDPYGYTF. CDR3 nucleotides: TGTGCCAGCAGCTATGGGACAGGGGACCCCTATGGCTACACCTTC. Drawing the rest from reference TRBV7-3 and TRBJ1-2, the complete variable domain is GAGVSQTPSNKVTEKGKYVELRCDPISGHTALYWYRQSLGQGPEFLIYFQGTGAADDSGLPNDRFFAVRPEGSVSTLKIQRTERGDSAVYLCASSYGTGDPYGYTFGSGTRLTVV.

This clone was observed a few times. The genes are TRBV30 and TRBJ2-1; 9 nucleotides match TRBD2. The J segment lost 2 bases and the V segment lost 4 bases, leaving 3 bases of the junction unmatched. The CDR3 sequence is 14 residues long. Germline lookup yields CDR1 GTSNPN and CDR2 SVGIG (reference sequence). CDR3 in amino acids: CAWTGLATYNEQFF. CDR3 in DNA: TGTGCCTGGACGGGACTAGCCACCTACAATGAGCAGTTCTTC.

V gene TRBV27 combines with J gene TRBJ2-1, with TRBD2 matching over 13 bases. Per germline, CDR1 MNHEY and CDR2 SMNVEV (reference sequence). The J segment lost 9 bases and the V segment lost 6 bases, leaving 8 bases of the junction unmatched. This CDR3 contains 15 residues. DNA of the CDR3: TGTGCCAGCAGGCTCGGGACTAGCGGGAATGTTGAGCAGTTCTTC. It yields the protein CASRLGTSGNVEQFF.

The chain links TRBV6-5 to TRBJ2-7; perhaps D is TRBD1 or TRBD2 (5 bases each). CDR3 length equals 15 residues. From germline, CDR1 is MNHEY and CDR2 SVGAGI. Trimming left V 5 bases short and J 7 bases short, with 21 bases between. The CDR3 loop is CASSPPTGALEEQYF. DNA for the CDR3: TGTGCCAGCAGTCCGCCAACCGGGGCCCTGGAGGAGCAGTACTTC.

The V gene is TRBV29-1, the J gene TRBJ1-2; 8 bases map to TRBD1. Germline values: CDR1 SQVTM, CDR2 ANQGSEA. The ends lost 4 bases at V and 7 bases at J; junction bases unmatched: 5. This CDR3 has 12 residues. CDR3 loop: CSVVIGTGGYTF. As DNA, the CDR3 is TGCAGCGTTGTAATCGGGACAGGTGGCTACACCTTC.

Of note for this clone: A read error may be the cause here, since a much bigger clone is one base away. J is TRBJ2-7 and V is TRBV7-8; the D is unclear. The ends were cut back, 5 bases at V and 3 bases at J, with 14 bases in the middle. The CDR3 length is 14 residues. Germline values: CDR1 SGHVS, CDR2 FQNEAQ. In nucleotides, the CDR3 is TGTGCCAGCAGCCCCACAGTGTCAGACTACGAGCAGTACTTC. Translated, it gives CASSPTVSDYEQYF.

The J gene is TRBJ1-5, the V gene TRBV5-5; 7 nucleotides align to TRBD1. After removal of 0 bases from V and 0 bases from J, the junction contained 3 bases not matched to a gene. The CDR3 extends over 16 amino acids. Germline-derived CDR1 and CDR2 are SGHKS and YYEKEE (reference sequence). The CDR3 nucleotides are TGTGCCAGCAGCTTGGAGGCAGGGGGTAGCAATCAGCCCCAGCATTTT. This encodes CASSLEAGGSNQPQHF.

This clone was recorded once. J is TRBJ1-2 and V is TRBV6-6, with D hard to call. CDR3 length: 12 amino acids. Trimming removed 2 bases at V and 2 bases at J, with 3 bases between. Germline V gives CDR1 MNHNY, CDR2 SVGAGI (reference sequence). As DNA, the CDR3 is TGTGCCAGCAGTTACGGGAACTATGGCTACACCTTC. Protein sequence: CASSYGNYGYTF.

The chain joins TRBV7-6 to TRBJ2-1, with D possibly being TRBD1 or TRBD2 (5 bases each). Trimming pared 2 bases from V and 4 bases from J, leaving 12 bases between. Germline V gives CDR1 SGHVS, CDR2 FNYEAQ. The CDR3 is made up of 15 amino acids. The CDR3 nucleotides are TGTGCCAGCAGCTTAAGGGGAGCCGATTACAATGAGCAGTTCTTC. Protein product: CASSLRGADYNEQFF.